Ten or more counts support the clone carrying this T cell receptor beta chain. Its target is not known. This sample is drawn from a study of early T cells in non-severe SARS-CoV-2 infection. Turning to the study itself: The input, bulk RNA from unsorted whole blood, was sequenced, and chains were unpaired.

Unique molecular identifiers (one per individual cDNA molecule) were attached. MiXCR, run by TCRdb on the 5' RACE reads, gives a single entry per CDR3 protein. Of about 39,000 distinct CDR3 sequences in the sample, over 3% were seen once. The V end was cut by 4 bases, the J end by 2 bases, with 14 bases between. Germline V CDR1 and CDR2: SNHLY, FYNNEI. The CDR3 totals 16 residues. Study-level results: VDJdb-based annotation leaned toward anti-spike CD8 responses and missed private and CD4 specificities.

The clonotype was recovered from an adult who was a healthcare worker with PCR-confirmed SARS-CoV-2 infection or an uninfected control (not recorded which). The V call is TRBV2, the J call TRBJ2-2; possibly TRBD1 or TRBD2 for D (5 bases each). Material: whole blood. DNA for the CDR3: TGTGCCAGCAGTGTCTACCGGGACCGAAACACCGGGGAGCTGTTTTTT. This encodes CASSVYRDRNTGELFF.